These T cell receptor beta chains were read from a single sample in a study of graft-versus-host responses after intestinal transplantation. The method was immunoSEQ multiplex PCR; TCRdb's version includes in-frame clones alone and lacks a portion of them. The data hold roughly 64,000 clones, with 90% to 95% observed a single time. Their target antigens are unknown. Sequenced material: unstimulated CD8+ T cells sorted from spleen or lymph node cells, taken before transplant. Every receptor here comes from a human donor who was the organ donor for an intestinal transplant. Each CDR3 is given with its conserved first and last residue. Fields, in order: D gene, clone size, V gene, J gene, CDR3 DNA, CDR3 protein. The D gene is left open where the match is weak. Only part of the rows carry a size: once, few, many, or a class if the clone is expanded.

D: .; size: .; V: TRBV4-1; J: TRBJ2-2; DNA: TGCGCCAGCAGCCAAGAAGAAATCAGGCCGAACACCGGGGAGCTGTTTTTT; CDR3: CASSQEEIRPNTGELFF
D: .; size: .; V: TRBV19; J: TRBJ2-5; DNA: TGTGCCAGTAGTATTCGTCCGACGAGTGGACAAGCAGAGACCCAGTACTTC; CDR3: CASSIRPTSGQAETQYF
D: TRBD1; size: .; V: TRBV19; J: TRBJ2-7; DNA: TGTGCCAGTAGCCGACAGGGAACCTACGAGCAGTACTTC; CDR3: CASSRQGTYEQYF
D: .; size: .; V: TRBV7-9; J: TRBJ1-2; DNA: TGTGCCAGCAGCTCCCCGAGGACTGAGTATGGCTACACCTTC; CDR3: CASSSPRTEYGYTF
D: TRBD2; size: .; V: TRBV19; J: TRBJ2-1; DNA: TGTGCCAGTACCCTGAGCGGGAGCACCTACAATGAGCAGTTCTTC; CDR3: CASTLSGSTYNEQFF
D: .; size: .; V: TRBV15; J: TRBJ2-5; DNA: TGTGCCACCAGCAGTCTGTATTGGGCTGGCCAAGAGACCCAGTACTTC; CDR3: CATSSLYWAGQETQYF
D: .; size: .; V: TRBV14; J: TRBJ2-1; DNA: TGTGCCAGCAGCCAAGTGCTCTGGACTTCCGCCTACAATGAGCAGTTCTTC; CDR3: CASSQVLWTSAYNEQFF
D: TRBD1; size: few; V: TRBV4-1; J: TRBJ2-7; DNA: TGCGCCAGCAGTCGGTGGGACAGCTCCTACGAGCAGTACTTC; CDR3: CASSRWDSSYEQYF
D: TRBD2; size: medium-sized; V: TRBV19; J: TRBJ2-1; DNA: TGTGCCAGTAGTATAGCTTGGCGGGAGGGGAATGAGCAGTTCTTC; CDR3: CASSIAWREGNEQFF
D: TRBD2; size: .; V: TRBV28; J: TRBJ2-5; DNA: TGTGCCAGCAGTTCCCCATCTGCCCTAGCGGGACTAGAGACCCAGTACTTC; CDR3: CASSSPSALAGLETQYF
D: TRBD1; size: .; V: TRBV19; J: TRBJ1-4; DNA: TGTGCCAGTAACAGGGGGAATGAAAAACTGTTTTTT; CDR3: CASNRGNEKLFF
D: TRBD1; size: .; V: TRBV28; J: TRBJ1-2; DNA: TGTGCCAGCAGCTTCGTCGGGACAGCTACCGGGTATGGCTACACCTTC; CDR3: CASSFVGTATGYGYTF
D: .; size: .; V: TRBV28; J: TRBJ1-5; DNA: TGTGCCAGCAGTCCCCAGCGGGGAGTTTATAGCAATCAGCCCCAGCATTTT; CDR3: CASSPQRGVYSNQPQHF
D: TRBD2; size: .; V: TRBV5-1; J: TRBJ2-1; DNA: TGCGCCAGCCGCCTGTCCGGGACTAGCCCCAATGAGCAGTTCTTC; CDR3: CASRLSGTSPNEQFF
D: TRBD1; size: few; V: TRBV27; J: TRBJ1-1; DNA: TGTGCCAGCAGTTTAACCGGACAGGGACGAGCTTTCTTT; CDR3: CASSLTGQGRAFF
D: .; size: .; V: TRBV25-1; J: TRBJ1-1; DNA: TGTGCCAGCAGTGACCCTTCTACGTTGAACACTGAAGCTTTCTTT; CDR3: CASSDPSTLNTEAFF
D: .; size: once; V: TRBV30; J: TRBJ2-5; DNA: TGTGCCTGGCAGACAGGCTACCAAGAGACCCAGTACTTC; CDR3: CAWQTGYQETQYF
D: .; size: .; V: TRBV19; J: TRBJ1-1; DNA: TGTGCCAGTAGTATTACAGCTAACACTGAAGCTTTCTTT; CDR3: CASSITANTEAFF
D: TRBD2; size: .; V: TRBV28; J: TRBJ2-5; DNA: TGTGCCAGCAGTCCCGGCGGCGGGAGACTGTTCAGGGAGACCCAGTACTTC; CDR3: CASSPGGGRLFRETQYF
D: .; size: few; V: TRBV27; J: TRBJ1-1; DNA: TGTGCCAGCAGTTTATACAGTTCGAACACTGAAGCTTTCTTT; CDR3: CASSLYSSNTEAFF
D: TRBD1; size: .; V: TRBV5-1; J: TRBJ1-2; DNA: TGCGCCAGCAGTTATGCAGGGGGTCTCTATGGCTACACCTTC; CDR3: CASSYAGGLYGYTF
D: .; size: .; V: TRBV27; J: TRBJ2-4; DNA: TGTGCCAGCAGTTCCTCGTCAGGGCGGGCCAAAAACATTCAGTACTTC; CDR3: CASSSSSGRAKNIQYF
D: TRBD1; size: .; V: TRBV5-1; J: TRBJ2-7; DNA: TGCGCCAGCAGCTTGCGACAGGGGGTCGGCTACGAGCAGTACTTC; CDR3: CASSLRQGVGYEQYF
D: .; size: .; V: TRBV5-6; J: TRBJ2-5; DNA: TGTGCCAGCAGCCTCCTGCCCAGGGAACGGACCCAGTACTTC; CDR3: CASSLLPRERTQYF
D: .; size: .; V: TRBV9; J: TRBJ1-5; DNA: TGTGCCAGCAGCGTAGCCGGGGGCAATCAGCCCCAGCATTTT; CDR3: CASSVAGGNQPQHF
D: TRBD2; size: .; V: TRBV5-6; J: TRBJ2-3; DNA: TGTGCCAGCAGCTTGTATCGGCGGGGGGCTACAGATACGCAGTATTTT; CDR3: CASSLYRRGATDTQYF
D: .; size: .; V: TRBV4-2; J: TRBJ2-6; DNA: TGTGCCAGCAGCCAAGCTCACAGGGAGCTCTCTGGGGCCAACGTCCTGACTTTC; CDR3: CASSQAHRELSGANVLTF
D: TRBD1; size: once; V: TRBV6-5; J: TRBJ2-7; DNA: TGTGCCAGCAGTTACTCCTGGACAGGGGCCTACGAGCAGTACTTC; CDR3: CASSYSWTGAYEQYF
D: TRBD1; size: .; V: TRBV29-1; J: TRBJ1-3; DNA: TGCAGCGTTGTAGGGGGCGATGGAAACACCATATATTTT; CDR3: CSVVGGDGNTIYF
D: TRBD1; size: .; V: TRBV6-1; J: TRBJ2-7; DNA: TGTGCCAGCAGTGCCAAATACAGGGGCGAGCAGTACTTC; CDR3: CASSAKYRGEQYF
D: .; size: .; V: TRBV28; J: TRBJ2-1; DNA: TGTGCCAGCAGTTTGTGGCAGTACAATGAGCAGTTCTTC; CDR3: CASSLWQYNEQFF
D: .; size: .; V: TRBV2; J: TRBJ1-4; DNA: TGTGCCAGCAGAGGGGAGGTTCCCGGTGCAACTAATGAAAAACTGTTTTTT; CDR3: CASRGEVPGATNEKLFF
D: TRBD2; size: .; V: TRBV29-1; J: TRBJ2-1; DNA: TGCAGCGTTCCCGGGACTAGCGGGAAATACAATGAGCAGTTCTTC; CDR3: CSVPGTSGKYNEQFF
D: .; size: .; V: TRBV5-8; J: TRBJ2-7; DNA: TGTGCCAGCACCCAGACTCGATTATACTCCTACGAGCAGTACTTC; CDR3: CASTQTRLYSYEQYF
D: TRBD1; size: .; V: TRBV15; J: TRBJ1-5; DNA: TGTGCCACCAGCAGAGGGACAGGAGGCAATCAGCCCCAGCATTTT; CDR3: CATSRGTGGNQPQHF
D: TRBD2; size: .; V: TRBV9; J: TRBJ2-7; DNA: TGTGCCAGCAGCCCTACTAGCGGGAGTCCCTACGAGCAGTACTTC; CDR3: CASSPTSGSPYEQYF
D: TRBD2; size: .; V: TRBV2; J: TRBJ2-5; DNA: TGTGCCAGCTCGAGCGGGCGGGAGGACCGAGAGACCCAGTACTTC; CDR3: CASSSGREDRETQYF
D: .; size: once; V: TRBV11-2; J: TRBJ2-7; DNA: TGTGCCAGCAGCTTCTTTCCACTATACGAGCAGTACTTC; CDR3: CASSFFPLYEQYF
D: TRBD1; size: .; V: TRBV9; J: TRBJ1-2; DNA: TGTGCCAGCAGCGCCGTACCGGGACAGGGAAACTATGGCTACACCTTC; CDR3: CASSAVPGQGNYGYTF
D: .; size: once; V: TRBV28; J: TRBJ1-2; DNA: TGTGCCAGCAGTTTAAAAGAAGGGAGTGGCTACACCTTC; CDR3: CASSLKEGSGYTF
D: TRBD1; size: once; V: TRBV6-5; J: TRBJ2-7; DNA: TGTGCCAGCAGTTACGAGGACAGGGCGTTGTCCTCCGAGCAGTACTTC; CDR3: CASSYEDRALSSEQYF
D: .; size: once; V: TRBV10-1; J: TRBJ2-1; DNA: TGCGCCAGCAGTGAGTCTAGAGTTCTCCCCTACAATGAGCAGTTCTTC; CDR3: CASSESRVLPYNEQFF
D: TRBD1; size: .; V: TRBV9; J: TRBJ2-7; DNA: TGTGCCAGCAGCGCCGCCGGGACAGGCACCTACGAGCAGTACTTC; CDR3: CASSAAGTGTYEQYF
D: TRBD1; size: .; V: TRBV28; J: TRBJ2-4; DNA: TGTGCCAGCAGTCGGGACAGGGACCACGTAGCCAAAAACATTCAGTACTTC; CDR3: CASSRDRDHVAKNIQYF
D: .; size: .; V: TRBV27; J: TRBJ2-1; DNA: TGTGCCAGCAGTGCGACAGGACAATACAATGAGCAGTTCTTC; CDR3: CASSATGQYNEQFF
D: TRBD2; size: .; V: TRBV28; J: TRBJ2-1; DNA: TGTGCCCCCAGGGGCCCTCCGACTAGCGGGAGTTCCCCCTACAATGAGCAGTTCTTC; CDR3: CAPRGPPTSGSSPYNEQFF
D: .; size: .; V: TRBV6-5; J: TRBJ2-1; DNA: TGTGCCAGCACCAGGGGGGATGAGCAGTTCTTC; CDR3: CASTRGDEQFF
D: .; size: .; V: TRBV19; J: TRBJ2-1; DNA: TGTGCCAGTAGTCCCTCCGGGACTTTTAATGAGCAGTTCTTC; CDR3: CASSPSGTFNEQFF
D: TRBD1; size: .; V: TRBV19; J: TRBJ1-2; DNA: TGTGCCAGTAGTATGGACAGGGGGTCGGTCTATGGCTACACCTTC; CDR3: CASSMDRGSVYGYTF
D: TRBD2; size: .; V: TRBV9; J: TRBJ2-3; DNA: TGTGCCAGCAGCGTAAAATCTGGGTGGCTAGCGGGTTACGCGTCCACAGATACGCAGTATTTT; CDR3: CASSVKSGWLAGYASTDTQYF
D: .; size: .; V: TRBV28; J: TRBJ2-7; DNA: TGTGCCAGCAGTTTGCGGGGCCTCTCCTACGAGCAGTACTTC; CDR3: CASSLRGLSYEQYF
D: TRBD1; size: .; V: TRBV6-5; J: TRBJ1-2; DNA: TGTGCCAGCAGTTACTCGCAGGGGGATGGCTACACCTTC; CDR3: CASSYSQGDGYTF
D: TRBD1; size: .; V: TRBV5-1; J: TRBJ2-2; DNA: TGCGCCAGCAGCTCAAGGACAGGGAGTATGGGGGCCGGGGAGCTGTTTTTT; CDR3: CASSSRTGSMGAGELFF
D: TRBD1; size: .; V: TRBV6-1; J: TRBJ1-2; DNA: TGTGCCAGCAGTGAGTACAGGGGGCACGGCTACACCTTC; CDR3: CASSEYRGHGYTF
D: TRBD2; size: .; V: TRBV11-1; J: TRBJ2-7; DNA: TGTGCCAGCAGCCGGGAGGGAGCGGGTTTCGACGAGCAGTACTTC; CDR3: CASSREGAGFDEQYF
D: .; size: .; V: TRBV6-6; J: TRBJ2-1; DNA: TGTGCCAGCAGTTACTCGGAGGAATACAATGAGCAGTTCTTC; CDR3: CASSYSEEYNEQFF
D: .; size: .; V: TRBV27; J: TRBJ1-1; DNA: TGTGCCAGCAGTTTCGGGGGAGCCACTGAAGCTTTCTTT; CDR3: CASSFGGATEAFF
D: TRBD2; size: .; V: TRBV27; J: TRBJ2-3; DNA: TGTGCCAGCTATCCAATCGGGGGGGAGGGGAACCCAGATACGCAGTATTTT; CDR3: CASYPIGGEGNPDTQYF
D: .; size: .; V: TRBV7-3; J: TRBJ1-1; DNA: TGTGCCAGCAGCTCATCCCTTCGGGGGGATGGCACTGAAGCTTTCTTT; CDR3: CASSSSLRGDGTEAFF
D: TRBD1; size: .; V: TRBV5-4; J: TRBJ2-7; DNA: TGTGCCAGCAGCTGGGGACAGGGGGCTTACGAGCAGTACTTC; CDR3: CASSWGQGAYEQYF